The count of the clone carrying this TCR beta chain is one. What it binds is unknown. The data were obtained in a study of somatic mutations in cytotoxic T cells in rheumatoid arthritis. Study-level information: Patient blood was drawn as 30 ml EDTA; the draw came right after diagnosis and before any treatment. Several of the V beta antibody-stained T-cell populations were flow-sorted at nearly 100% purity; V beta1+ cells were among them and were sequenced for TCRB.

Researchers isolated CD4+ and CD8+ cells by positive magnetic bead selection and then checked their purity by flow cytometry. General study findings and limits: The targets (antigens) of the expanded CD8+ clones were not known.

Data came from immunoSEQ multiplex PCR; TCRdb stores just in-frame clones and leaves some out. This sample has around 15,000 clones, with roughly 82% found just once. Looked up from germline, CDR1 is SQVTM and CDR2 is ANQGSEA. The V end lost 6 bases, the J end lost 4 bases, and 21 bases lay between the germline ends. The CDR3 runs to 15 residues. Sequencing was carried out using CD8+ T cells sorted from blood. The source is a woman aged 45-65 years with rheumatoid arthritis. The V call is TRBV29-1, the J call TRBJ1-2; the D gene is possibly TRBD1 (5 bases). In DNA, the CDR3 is TGCAGCGTAGATCCCCCGGGACGGAGAGTCTATGGCTACACCTTC. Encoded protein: CSVDPPGRRVYGYTF.